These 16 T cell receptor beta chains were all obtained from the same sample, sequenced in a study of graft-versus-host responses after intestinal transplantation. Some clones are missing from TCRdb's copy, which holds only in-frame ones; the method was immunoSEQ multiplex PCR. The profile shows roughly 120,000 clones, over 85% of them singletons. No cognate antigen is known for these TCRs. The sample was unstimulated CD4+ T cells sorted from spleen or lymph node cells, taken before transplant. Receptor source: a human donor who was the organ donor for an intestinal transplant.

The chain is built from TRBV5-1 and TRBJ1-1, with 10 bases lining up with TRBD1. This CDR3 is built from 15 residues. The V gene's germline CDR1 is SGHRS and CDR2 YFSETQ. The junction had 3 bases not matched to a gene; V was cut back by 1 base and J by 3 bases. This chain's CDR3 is CASSLTGQGYTEAFF. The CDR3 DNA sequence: TGCGCCAGCAGCTTGACGGGACAGGGGTACACTGAAGCTTTCTTT. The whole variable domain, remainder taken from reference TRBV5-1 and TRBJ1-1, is KAGVTQTPRYLIKTRGQQVTLSCSPISGHRSVSWYQQTPGQGLQFLFEYFSETQRNKGNFPGRFSGRQFSNSRSEMNVSTLELGDSALYLCASSLTGQGYTEAFFGQGTRLTVV.

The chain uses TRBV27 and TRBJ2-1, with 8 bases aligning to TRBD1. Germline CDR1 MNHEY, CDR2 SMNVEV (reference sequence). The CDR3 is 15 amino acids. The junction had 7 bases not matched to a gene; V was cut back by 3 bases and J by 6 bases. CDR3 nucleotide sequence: TGTGCCAGCAGTTTTTCCGGACAGGGATTCAATGAGCAGTTCTTC. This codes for CASSFSGQGFNEQFF.

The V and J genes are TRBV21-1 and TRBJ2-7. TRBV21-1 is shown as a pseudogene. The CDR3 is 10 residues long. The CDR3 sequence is CASSRDGQYF. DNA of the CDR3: TGTGCCAGCAGCAGGGACGGGCAGTACTTC.

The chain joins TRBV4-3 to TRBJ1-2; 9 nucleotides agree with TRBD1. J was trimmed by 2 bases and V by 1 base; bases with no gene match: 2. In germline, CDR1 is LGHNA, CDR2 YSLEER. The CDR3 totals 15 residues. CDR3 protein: CASSQGQGGNYGYTF. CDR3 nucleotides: TGCGCCAGCAGCCAAGGACAGGGGGGCAACTATGGCTACACCTTC.

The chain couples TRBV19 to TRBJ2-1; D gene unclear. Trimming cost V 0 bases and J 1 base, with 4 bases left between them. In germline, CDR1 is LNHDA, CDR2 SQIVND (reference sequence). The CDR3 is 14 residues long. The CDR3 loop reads CASSIDGSYNEQFF. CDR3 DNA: TGTGCCAGTAGTATAGACGGATCCTACAATGAGCAGTTCTTC.

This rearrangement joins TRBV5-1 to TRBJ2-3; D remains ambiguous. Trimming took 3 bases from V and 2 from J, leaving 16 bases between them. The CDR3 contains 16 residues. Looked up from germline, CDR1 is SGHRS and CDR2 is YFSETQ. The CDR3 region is CASSSVAGLYTDTQYF. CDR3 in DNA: TGCGCCAGCAGCTCGGTAGCAGGCCTATACACAGATACGCAGTATTTT.

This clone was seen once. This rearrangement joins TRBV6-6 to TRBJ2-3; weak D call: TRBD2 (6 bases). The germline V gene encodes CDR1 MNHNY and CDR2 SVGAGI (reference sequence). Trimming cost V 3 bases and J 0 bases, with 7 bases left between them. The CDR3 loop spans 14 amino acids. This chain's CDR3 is CASSYSGSTDTQYF. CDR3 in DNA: TGTGCCAGCAGTTATAGCGGTAGCACAGATACGCAGTATTTT.

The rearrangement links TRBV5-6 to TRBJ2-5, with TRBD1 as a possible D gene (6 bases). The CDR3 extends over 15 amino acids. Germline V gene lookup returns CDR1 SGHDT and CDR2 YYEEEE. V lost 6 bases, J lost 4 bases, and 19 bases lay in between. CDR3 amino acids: CASTIISGERETQYF. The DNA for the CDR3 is TGTGCCAGCACCATTATCTCAGGGGAGCGAGAGACCCAGTACTTC.

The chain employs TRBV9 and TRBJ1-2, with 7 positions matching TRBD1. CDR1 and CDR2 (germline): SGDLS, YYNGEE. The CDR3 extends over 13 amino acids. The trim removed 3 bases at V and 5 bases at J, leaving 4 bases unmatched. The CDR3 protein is CASSGQGGYGYTF. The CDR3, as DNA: TGTGCCAGCAGCGGACAGGGTGGGTATGGCTACACCTTC.

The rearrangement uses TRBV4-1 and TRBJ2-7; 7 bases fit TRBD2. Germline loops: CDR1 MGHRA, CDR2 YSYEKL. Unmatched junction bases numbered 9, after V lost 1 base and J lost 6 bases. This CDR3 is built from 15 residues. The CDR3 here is CASSQAGREVGEQYF. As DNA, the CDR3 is TGCGCCAGCAGCCAAGCTGGGAGGGAGGTTGGCGAGCAGTACTTC.

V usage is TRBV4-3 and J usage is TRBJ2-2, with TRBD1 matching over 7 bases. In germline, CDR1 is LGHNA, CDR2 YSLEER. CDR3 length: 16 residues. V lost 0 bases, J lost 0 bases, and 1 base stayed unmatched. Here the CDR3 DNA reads TGCGCCAGCAGCCAAGATCAGGGGGCGAACACCGGGGAGCTGTTTTTT. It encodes CASSQDQGANTGELFF.

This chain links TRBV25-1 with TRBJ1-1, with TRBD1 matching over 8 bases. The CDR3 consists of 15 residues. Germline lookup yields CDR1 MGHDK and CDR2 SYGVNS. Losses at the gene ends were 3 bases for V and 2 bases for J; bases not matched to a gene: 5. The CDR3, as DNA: TGTGCCAGCAGTGATTACAGGGGGGGAAACACTGAAGCTTTCTTT. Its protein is CASSDYRGGNTEAFF. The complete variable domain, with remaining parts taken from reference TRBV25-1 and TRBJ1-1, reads EADIYQTPRYLVIGTGKKITLECSQTMGHDKMYWYQQDPGMELHLIHYSYGVNSTEKGDLSSESTVSRIRTEHFPLTLESARPSHTSQYLCASSDYRGGNTEAFFGQGTRLTVV.

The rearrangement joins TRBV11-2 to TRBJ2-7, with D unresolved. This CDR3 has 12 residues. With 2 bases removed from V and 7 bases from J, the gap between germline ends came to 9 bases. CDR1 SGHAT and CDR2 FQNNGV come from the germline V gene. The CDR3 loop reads CASSLSGVEQYF. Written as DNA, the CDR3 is TGTGCCAGCAGCTTAAGTGGGGTTGAGCAGTACTTC.

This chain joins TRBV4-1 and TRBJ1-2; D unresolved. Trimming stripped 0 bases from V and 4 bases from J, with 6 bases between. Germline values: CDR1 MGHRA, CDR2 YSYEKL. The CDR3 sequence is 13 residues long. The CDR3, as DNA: TGCGCCAGCAGCCAAGAGTGGGGCTATGGCTACACCTTC. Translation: CASSQEWGYGYTF.

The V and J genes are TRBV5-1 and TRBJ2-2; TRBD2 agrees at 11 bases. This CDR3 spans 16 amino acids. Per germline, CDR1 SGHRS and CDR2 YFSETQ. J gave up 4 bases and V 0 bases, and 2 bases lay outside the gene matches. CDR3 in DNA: TGCGCCAGCAGCTTGGAACTAGCGGGGGCCACCGGGGAGCTGTTTTTT. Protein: CASSLELAGATGELFF.

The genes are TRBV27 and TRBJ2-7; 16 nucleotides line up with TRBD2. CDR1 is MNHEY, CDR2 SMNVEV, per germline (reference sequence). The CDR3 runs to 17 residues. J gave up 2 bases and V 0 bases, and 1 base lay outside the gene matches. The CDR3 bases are TGTGCCAGCAGTTTATCGGGGACTAGCGGGAGGGCCTACGAGCAGTACTTC. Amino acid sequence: CASSLSGTSGRAYEQYF.